What follows are 26 T cell receptor beta chains derived from one specimen sequenced in a study of T cell clonality in common variable immunodeficiency. Here immunoSEQ multiplex PCR was the method, and the copy in TCRdb shows in-frame clones only, minus some. Recorded here are about 60,000 clones, none singletons. The material sequenced was peripheral blood mononuclear cells. The receptors come from a person between 18 and 75 years old in good health.

In its sample, this clone was seen a few times. With the read ending 3 residues before the CDR3 end, the germline J gene is used to fill in that end. J is TRBJ1-2 and V is TRBV19; tentatively, D is TRBD1 (6 bases). CDR1 and CDR2 (germline): LNHDA, SQIVND (reference sequence). The length of the CDR3 is 14 residues. CDR3 DNA (partial): TGTGCCAGTAAGGAACAGGGCGCAGCGTACGAC. This gives the protein CASKEQGAAYD. The complete CDR3 protein is CASKEQGAAYDYTF.

This clone was detected many times. The read terminates 3 residues before the CDR3 end, so the remaining end is supplied by the germline J gene. V and J are TRBV5-4 and TRBJ2-5; D may be TRBD2 (6 bases). The V end was cut by 3 bases, the J end by 1 base, with 16 bases between. Germline V gives CDR1 SGHNT, CDR2 YYREEE (reference sequence). The CDR3 sequence is 16 residues long. The CDR3 is CASSSNLGLSQETQYF. The CDR3 DNA, read in part, is TGTGCCAGCAGCTCAAACTTGGGACTGAGCCAAGAGACC.

This clone was picked up many times. The read falls 3 residues short of the CDR3 end, and the missing part is taken from the germline J gene. This chain connects TRBV6-2 or TRBV6-3 to TRBJ2-1; 11 bases align to TRBD2. There are 14 residues in the CDR3. Trimming removed 10 bases from V and 7 bases from J; junction bases left unmatched: 9. Germline CDR1 reads MNHEY; CDR2 reads SVGEGT. CDR3 DNA (partial): TGTGCCATAAAGACTAGCGGGACGGGTAATGAG. Amino acid sequence: CAIKTSGTGNE. The complete CDR3 protein is CAIKTSGTGNEQFF.

This clone was seen ten or more times. The sequence runs out 3 residues before the end of the CDR3; the remainder is reconstructed from the germline J gene. The chain joins TRBV15 to TRBJ2-5; 14 bases agree with TRBD2. Germline lookup yields CDR1 LNHNV and CDR2 YYDKDF (reference sequence). The junction had 11 bases not matched to a gene; V was cut back by 4 bases and J by 4 bases. The CDR3 loop spans 18 amino acids. The CDR3 protein is CATSKPGLAGEVRETQYF. CDR3 DNA, as far as it was read: TGTGCCACCAGCAAACCGGGACTAGCGGGAGAGGTGAGAGAGACC.

At least ten counts were recorded for this clone. The CDR3 end lies 3 residues beyond the end of the read and is filled in from the germline J gene. The chain has TRBV5-1 and TRBJ2-2, with TRBD2 matching 12 bases. Germline V gene sequence: CDR1 SGHRS, CDR2 YFSETQ. With 4 bases clipped from V and 7 bases from J, the junction kept 8 bases outside the gene matches. The CDR3 runs to 16 residues. CDR3 residues: CASSPTSGSRIGELFF. CDR3 bases read: TGCGCCAGCAGCCCGACTAGCGGGAGTCGTATCGGGGAG.

This clone was counted at least ten times. Coverage ceases 3 residues before the CDR3 finishes, and the germline J gene fills in the end. The V gene is TRBV10-2, the J gene TRBJ1-1; TRBD1 matches at 9 bases. The CDR3 contains 12 residues. Germline assignment: CDR1 WSHSY and CDR2 SAAADI. The sequenced part of the CDR3 DNA is TGCGCCGCGGGACAGGGAGGTGTTGGA. Its protein product is CAAGQGGVG. The full CDR3 sequence reads CAAGQGGVGAFF.

In its sample, this clone was seen a few times. With the read ending 3 residues before the CDR3 end, the germline J gene is used to fill in that end. The chain has TRBV6-1 and TRBJ2-2, with a weak D call TRBD1 (6 bases). The V end was cut by 4 bases, the J end by 0 bases, with 9 bases between. This CDR3 has 15 amino acids. Looked up from germline, CDR1 is MNHNS and CDR2 is SASEGT. The DNA read from the CDR3 is TGTGCCAGCAGTGTGGGACAAGCGAACACCGGGGAG. Encoded protein: CASSVGQANTGE. The entire CDR3 sequence reads CASSVGQANTGELFF.

This clone was detected many times. Coverage ceases 3 residues before the CDR3 finishes, and the germline J gene fills in the end. The chain carries TRBV28 and TRBJ2-7, with 8 positions matching TRBD2. CDR3 length: 12 amino acids. Looked up from germline, CDR1 is MDHEN and CDR2 is SYDVKM. The ends lost 10 bases at V and 2 bases at J; junction bases unmatched: 4. The CDR3 here is CATISGTYEQYF. Partial CDR3 DNA: TGTGCCACCATTAGCGGGACCTACGAG.

This clone has at least ten counts. Compared with germline, one end of the junction differs, possibly owing to a read error. The read ends 3 residues shy of where the CDR3 ends; the end is completed using the germline J gene. V gene TRBV6-1 combines with J gene TRBJ1-1, with 10 bases fitting TRBD1. CDR1 MNHNS and CDR2 SASEGT come from the germline V gene. The length of the CDR3 is 15 residues. CDR3: CASSGQGARNSEAFF. CDR3 DNA, as far as it was read: TGTGCCAGCAGTGGACAGGGGGCCCGGAACTCTGAA.

This clone has ten or more counts. The CDR3: CAWSVRDRNYEQYF. The sequenced CDR3 bases are TGTGCCTGGAGTGTAAGAGACAGGAACTACGAG. This rearrangement joins TRBV30 to TRBJ2-7, with D tentatively TRBD1 (6 bases). The read is 3 residues too short to cover the CDR3 end, so that end is filled in from the germline J gene. Germline V CDR1 and CDR2: GTSNPN, SVGIG (reference sequence). This CDR3 spans 14 amino acids. V was shortened by 0 bases and J by 3 bases, with 12 bases between the two germline ends.

This clone was counted many times. From the germline J gene comes the end of the CDR3, since the read stops 3 residues before it. The chain couples TRBV5-1 to TRBJ2-7; 10 positions agree with TRBD1. Germline V CDR1 and CDR2: SGHRS, YFSETQ. V shed 1 base and J 3 bases; nucleotides not matched to a gene: 4. CDR3 size: 15 residues. Partial CDR3 DNA: TGCGCCAGCAGCTTGCTTGGACAGGGGGACTACGAG. Its translation is CASSLLGQGDYE. The CDR3 as a whole reads CASSLLGQGDYEQYF.

This clone was recorded many times. Read sequence stops 3 residues before the CDR3 end, and the germline J gene provides the missing end. The rearrangement uses TRBV5-5 and TRBJ1-6; possibly TRBD1 for D (6 bases). The CDR3 is 13 amino acids. Germline values: CDR1 SGHKS, CDR2 YYEKEE (reference sequence). The V end was cut by 3 bases, the J end by 10 bases, with 11 bases between. The CDR3 reads CASSWDMPSPLHF. The CDR3 bases that were read are TGTGCCAGCAGCTGGGACATGCCGTCACCC.

This clone was counted at least ten times. One end of the junction does not line up with germline, which may come from a read error. The read terminates 3 residues before the CDR3 end, so the remaining end is supplied by the germline J gene. The rearrangement uses TRBV4-2 and TRBJ2-3; 9 nucleotides line up with TRBD2. The CDR3 consists of 16 residues. Germline CDR1 reads LGHNA; CDR2 reads YNFKEQ. The CDR3 DNA, read in part, is TGCGCCAGCAGCCAAGATGGAGCGGGAGGTGCAGATACG. Translating it yields CASSQDGAGGADT. The CDR3 as a whole reads CASSQDGAGGADTQYF.

The sequenced CDR3 bases are TGTGCCTGGAGTGTAGGTTTAGCGGGAGATACG. This sequence encodes CAWSVGLAGDT. The full CDR3 protein is CAWSVGLAGDTQYF. The rearrangement links TRBV30 to TRBJ2-3; 7 positions agree with TRBD2. The observed sequence ends 3 residues before the CDR3 terminus, with the missing tail filled in from the germline J gene. The CDR3 contains 14 residues. From germline, CDR1 is GTSNPN and CDR2 SVGIG (reference sequence). The V gene end was trimmed by 0 bases and the J gene end by 5 bases; junction bases not matched to a gene: 5.

This clone appeared many times. Sequencing ends 3 residues short of the CDR3 end; the germline J gene provides the rest. The chain links TRBV6-2 or TRBV6-3 to TRBJ2-3; tentatively, D is TRBD1 (5 bases). Germline V gives CDR1 MNHEY, CDR2 SVGEGT. The CDR3 is made up of 13 amino acids. Trimming took off 6 bases at V and 4 bases at J, with 11 bases between the two ends. CDR3 DNA (partial): TGTGCCAGCAGAAAACAGGATTCAGATACG. This sequence encodes CASRKQDSDT. Given in full, the CDR3 is CASRKQDSDTQYF.

This clone has a count of ten or more. The CDR3 loop is CASSESRYEQYF. CDR3 DNA, as far as it was read: TGTGCCAGCAGTGAATCCCGGTACGAG. The chain has TRBV6-1 and TRBJ2-7; no reliable D call. The CDR3 end is not reached by the read, which stops 3 residues before it; the germline J gene fills it in. Trimming stripped 2 bases from V and 4 bases from J, with 6 bases between. The CDR3 runs to 12 residues. Germline V gene lookup returns CDR1 MNHNS and CDR2 SASEGT.

The sample holds a few counts of this clone. A read error may produce the germline difference seen at one junction end. The read terminates 3 residues ahead of where the CDR3 ends, so the germline J gene completes it. The same CDR3 can be traced to other DNA sequences in this sample. The V gene is TRBV18, the J gene TRBJ2-4, with 9 bases matching TRBD2. The CDR3 extends over 15 amino acids. The V gene's germline CDR1 is KGHSH and CDR2 LQKENI. CDR3 DNA (partial): TGTGCCAGCTCACCACTAGCGGGAGCCAAGAACATT. As protein: CASSPLAGAKNI. The entire CDR3 sequence reads CASSPLAGAKNIQYF.

This clone was recorded many times. The sequenced fragment ends 3 residues before the CDR3 boundary, so the rest is inferred from the germline J gene. The genes are TRBV7-2 and TRBJ2-7; 11 bases align to TRBD2. In germline, CDR1 is SGHTA, CDR2 FQGNSA. The ends lost 1 base at V and 4 bases at J; junction bases unmatched: 3. The CDR3 loop spans 15 amino acids. The sequenced part of the CDR3 DNA is TGTGCCAGCAGCTTAGTAGCGGGAGGGCCGTACGAG. It codes for CASSLVAGGPYE. The complete CDR3 protein is CASSLVAGGPYEQYF. Based on the CDR3 plus reference TRBV7-2 and TRBJ2-7, the full variable domain is GAGVSQSPSNKVTEKGKDVELRCDPISGHTALYWYRQSLGQGLEFLIYFQGNSAPDKSGLPSDRFSAERTGGSVSTLTIQRTQQEDSAVYLCASSLVAGGPYEQYFGPGTRLTVT.

This clone was found many times. CDR3: CASSIGGQETQYF. The sequenced CDR3 bases are TGTGCCAGCAGCATTGGGGGGCAAGAGACC. The chain couples TRBV11-3 to TRBJ2-5; weak D call: TRBD2 (6 bases). The observed sequence ends 3 residues before the CDR3 terminus, with the missing tail filled in from the germline J gene. V lost 5 bases, J lost 2 bases, and 9 bases lay in between. Germline CDR1 and CDR2: SGHNT and YENEEA. There are 13 residues in the CDR3.

This clone was seen ten or more times. This chain's CDR3 is CASSFPFGQGYEKLFF. The CDR3 DNA, read in part, is TGTGCCAGCAGTTTTCCCTTCGGACAGGGGTATGAAAAA. The J gene is TRBJ1-4, the V gene TRBV28, with TRBD1 identical over 9 bases. The CDR3 goes on 3 residues after the read ends, and that part is filled in from the germline J gene. CDR3 length: 16 residues. V was pared by 3 bases and J by 6 bases, with 8 bases of the junction left unmatched. In germline, CDR1 is MDHEN, CDR2 SYDVKM. Variable domain in full (rest from reference TRBV28 and TRBJ1-4): DVKVTQSSRYLVKRTGEKVFLECVQDMDHENMFWYRQDPGLGLRLIYFSYDVKMKEKGDIPEGYSVSREKKERFSLILESASTNQTSMYLCASSFPFGQGYEKLFFGSGTQLSVL.

This clone was recorded at least ten times. Sequencing ends 3 residues short of the CDR3 end; the germline J gene provides the rest. The chain carries TRBV28 and TRBJ2-7, with TRBD2 as a possible D gene (5 bases). V was trimmed by 7 bases and J by 3 bases, leaving 13 bases between them. Germline loops: CDR1 MDHEN, CDR2 SYDVKM. The CDR3 sequence is 13 residues long. The CDR3 is CASTEGLGYEQYF. Incomplete CDR3 DNA: TGTGCCAGCACCGAGGGCTTGGGCTACGAG. The entire variable domain, with the rest obtained from reference TRBV28 and TRBJ2-7, is as follows: DVKVTQSSRYLVKRTGEKVFLECVQDMDHENMFWYRQDPGLGLRLIYFSYDVKMKEKGDIPEGYSVSREKKERFSLILESASTNQTSMYLCASTEGLGYEQYFGPGTRLTVT.

This clone was seen at least ten times. The read ends 3 residues early relative to the CDR3; the germline J gene fills the gap. The chain joins TRBV20-1 to TRBJ1-2; no reliable D call. In germline, CDR1 is DFQATT, CDR2 SNEGSKA (reference sequence). This CDR3 is 12 amino acids long. V was shortened by 2 bases and J by 4 bases, with 8 bases between the two germline ends. The CDR3 protein is CSARQEVYGYTF. Partial CDR3 DNA: TGCAGTGCTAGACAGGAGGTCTATGGC.

This clone was detected many times. The read finishes 3 residues shy of the CDR3 end, and the germline J gene is used to complete it. V is TRBV18 and J is TRBJ1-6; 9 bases are a match to TRBD1. The CDR3 runs to 16 residues. V gave up 2 bases and J gave up 6 bases; unmatched junction bases: 5. Germline V lookup: CDR1 KGHSH, CDR2 LQKENI. The sequenced CDR3 bases are TGTGCCAGCTCACCAAGGGGACAGGGTGGTAATTCACCC. It translates to CASSPRGQGGNSP. The whole CDR3 sequence reads CASSPRGQGGNSPLHF.

This clone was seen at least ten times. Read sequence stops 3 residues before the CDR3 end, and the germline J gene provides the missing end. The chain has TRBV5-6 and TRBJ2-1; D call uncertain. Trimming took 2 bases from V and 6 from J, leaving 3 bases between them. The CDR3 contains 11 residues. CDR1 SGHDT and CDR2 YYEEEE come from the germline V gene. CDR3 loop: CASSLGNEQFF. The sequenced part of the CDR3 DNA is TGTGCCAGCAGCTTAGGCAATGAG.

This clone was observed at least ten times. The missing CDR3 end, 3 residues past where the read stops, is filled in from the germline J gene. The genes are TRBV7-8 and TRBJ1-1, with D maybe TRBD1 (6 bases). V lost 4 bases and J lost 6, with 9 bases in between. Germline V lookup: CDR1 SGHVS, CDR2 FQNEAQ. CDR3 length: 12 amino acids. CDR3 region: CASSSQGSEAFF. CDR3 bases read: TGTGCCAGCAGCTCACAGGGATCTGAA.

This clone appeared many times. The read stops 3 residues short of the end of the CDR3; the missing end is completed from the germline J gene. V is TRBV20-1 and J is TRBJ1-5; tentatively, D is TRBD1 (6 bases). This CDR3 comprises 11 residues. V lost 6 bases to trimming and J lost 6 bases, with 9 bases between them. CDR1 is DFQATT and CDR2 is SNEGSKA in the germline V gene (reference sequence). The CDR3: CSARGGQPQHF. Incomplete CDR3 DNA: TGCAGTGCGAGGGGGGGTCAGCCC.